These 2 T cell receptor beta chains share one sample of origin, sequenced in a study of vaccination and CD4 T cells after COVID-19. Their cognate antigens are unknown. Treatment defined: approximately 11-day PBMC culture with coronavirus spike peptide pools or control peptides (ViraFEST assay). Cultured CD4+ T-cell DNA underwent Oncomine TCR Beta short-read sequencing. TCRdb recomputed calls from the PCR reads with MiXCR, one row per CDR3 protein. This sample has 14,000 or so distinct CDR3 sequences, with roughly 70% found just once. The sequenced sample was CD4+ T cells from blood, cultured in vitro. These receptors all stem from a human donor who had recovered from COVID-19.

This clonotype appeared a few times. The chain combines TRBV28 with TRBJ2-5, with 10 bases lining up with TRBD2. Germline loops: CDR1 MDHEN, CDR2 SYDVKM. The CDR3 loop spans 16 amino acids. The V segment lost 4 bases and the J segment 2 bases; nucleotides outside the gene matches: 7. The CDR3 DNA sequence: TGTGCCAGCAGTTCCCCCCGGACTAGCGGACAAGAGACCCAGTACTTC. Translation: CASSSPRTSGQETQYF.

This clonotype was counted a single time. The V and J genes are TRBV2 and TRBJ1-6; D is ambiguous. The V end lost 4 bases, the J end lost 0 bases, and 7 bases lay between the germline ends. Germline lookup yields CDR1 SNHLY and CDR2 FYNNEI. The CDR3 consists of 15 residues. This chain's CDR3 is CASSGTSSYNSPLHF. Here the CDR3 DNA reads TGTGCCAGCAGTGGTACTAGCTCCTATAATTCACCCCTCCACTTT. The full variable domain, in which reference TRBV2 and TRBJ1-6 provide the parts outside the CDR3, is EPEVTQTPSHQVTQMGQEVILRCVPISNHLYFYWYRQILGQKVEFLVSFYNNEISEKSEIFDDQFSVERPDGSNFTLKIRSTKLEDSAMYFCASSGTSSYNSPLHFGNGTRLTVT.